This T cell receptor (beta chain) emerged from a study of human T cells and chemical hapten exposure. V was clipped by 2 bases and J by 6 bases; unmatched bases: 9. CDR1 and CDR2 from the germline V gene are KGHSH and LQKENI. There are 16 residues in the CDR3. As concerns this clonotype: Its cognate antigen is unknown.

Findings of the study overall: Relative to control repertoires, expanded TCRs gave rise to significantly more large CDR3 similarity clusters. Sensitization with DPC brought no change to TCRs above 1 in 1000 in frequency.

Time point meaning: patch test 3, about 24 weeks after DPC sensitization. Indicated treatment: therapeutic diphenylcyclopropenone sensitization with weekly scalp DPC. One entry per CDR3 protein, called by TCRdb with MiXCR from the RACE reads. The sample has roughly 64,000 distinct CDR3 sequences, about 11% seen once; the top ten hold about 2.5%. The origin of this receptor is a woman aged 25 to 39 with alopecia areata. Some clones in this sample may be carry-over from other donors' samples. Material: whole blood, obtained in connection with sensitization to the hapten diphenylcyclopropenone (DPC). The chain couples TRBV18 to TRBJ2-2, with TRBD2 matching over 7 bases. The CDR3: CASSPVAGADSGELFF. In DNA form, the CDR3 reads TGTGCCAGCTCACCAGTGGCGGGAGCCGATTCCGGGGAGCTGTTTTTT.